A single sample gave rise to the 9 T cell receptor beta chains below, sequenced in a study of Tregs in tolerant kidney transplant recipients. The method was immunoSEQ multiplex PCR; TCRdb's version includes in-frame clones alone and lacks a portion of them. The sample yields roughly 66,000 clones, roughly 92% seen once. The starting material was CD8+ T cells from blood, obtained before the transplant. The receptors originated from a human donor who received a combined kidney and bone marrow transplant.

The gene calls are TRBV6-6 and TRBJ2-7; 8 positions agree with TRBD1. Trimming took 10 bases from V and 0 from J; bases not matched to a gene: 2. Germline lookup yields CDR1 MNHNY and CDR2 SVGAGI (reference sequence). CDR3 length equals 12 residues. The CDR3 DNA reads TGTGCCACCGGACAGGGCTCCTACGAGCAGTACTTC. Translating gives CATGQGSYEQYF.

This chain joins TRBV5-1 and TRBJ2-5, with D perhaps TRBD2 (7 bases). The CDR3 has 16 amino acids. V lost 1 base to trimming and J lost 5 bases, with 18 bases between them. The V gene's germline CDR1 is SGHRS and CDR2 YFSETQ. This CDR3 is CASSLYPGEGPETQYF. CDR3 coding DNA: TGCGCCAGCAGCTTGTATCCAGGGGAGGGTCCCGAGACCCAGTACTTC.

The CDR3 nucleotides read TGCGCCAGCAGCCAAGATCAATTACCGGCGGAGCCCCAGCATTTT. This encodes CASSQDQLPAEPQHF. The chain is built from TRBV4-1 and TRBJ1-5, with D uncertain. The CDR3 totals 15 residues. Per germline, CDR1 MGHRA and CDR2 YSYEKL. V gave up 0 bases and J gave up 8 bases, with 14 bases separating them.

This clone qualifies as medium-sized. This chain links TRBV4-3 with TRBJ1-2; 7 bases align to TRBD1. Germline V gene data show CDR1 as LGHNA and CDR2 as YSLEER. CDR3 size: 14 residues. V trimming: 0 bases; J trimming: 8 bases; junction bases outside the gene matches: 6. The CDR3 region is CASSQDSTGSGYTF. CDR3 nucleotides: TGCGCCAGCAGCCAAGACTCGACAGGGAGCGGCTACACCTTC.

The gene calls are TRBV7-9 and TRBJ2-1, with a possible D match to TRBD1 (7 bases). V shed 4 bases and J shed 6 bases, with 28 bases lying between them. From germline, CDR1 is SEHNR and CDR2 FQNEAQ (reference sequence). The CDR3 covers 19 residues. The CDR3 DNA is TGTGCCAGCAGCTCGGGGGATCGGGCGCAGAGGGGGCCAAGCAATGAGCAGTTCTTC. This encodes CASSSGDRAQRGPSNEQFF.

The rearrangement joins TRBV6-1 to TRBJ2-3; tentative D call: TRBD2 (5 bases). This CDR3 contains 16 residues. Per the germline V gene, CDR1 is MNHNS and CDR2 is SASEGT. Trimming removed 4 bases from V and 0 bases from J, with 14 bases in between. The CDR3 reads CASSARVTASTDTQYF. The CDR3 DNA reads TGTGCCAGCAGTGCGCGGGTCACCGCTAGCACAGATACGCAGTATTTT.

The chain employs TRBV19 and TRBJ2-3; 7 bases fit TRBD1. The CDR3 runs to 15 residues. The V segment lost 6 bases and the J segment 6 bases; nucleotides outside the gene matches: 12. CDR1 and CDR2 (germline): LNHDA, SQIVND (reference sequence). CDR3 sequence reads: CASSPRQGTMDTQYF. CDR3 in DNA: TGTGCCAGTAGCCCGAGACAGGGTACGATGGATACGCAGTATTTT.

The V gene is TRBV4-3, the J gene TRBJ2-7, with 10 nucleotides matching TRBD2. The germline V gene has CDR1 LGHNA and CDR2 YSLEER. V trimming: 4 bases; J trimming: 5 bases; junction bases outside the gene matches: 8. CDR3 size: 15 residues. CDR3 sequence (DNA): TGCGCCAGCAGCCCTGAGGTGGGACTAGCGAACGAGCAGTACTTC. Its translation: CASSPEVGLANEQYF.

This chain connects TRBV2 to TRBJ2-7; tentatively, D is TRBD1 (6 bases). V lost 5 bases and J 0 bases, leaving 17 bases between the germline ends. Germline V CDR1 and CDR2: SNHLY, FYNNEI. This CDR3 contains 16 residues. CDR3 in amino acids: CASSWTEDSFSYEQYF. The CDR3 nucleotides read TGTGCCAGCAGTTGGACAGAAGATTCCTTCTCCTACGAGCAGTACTTC.